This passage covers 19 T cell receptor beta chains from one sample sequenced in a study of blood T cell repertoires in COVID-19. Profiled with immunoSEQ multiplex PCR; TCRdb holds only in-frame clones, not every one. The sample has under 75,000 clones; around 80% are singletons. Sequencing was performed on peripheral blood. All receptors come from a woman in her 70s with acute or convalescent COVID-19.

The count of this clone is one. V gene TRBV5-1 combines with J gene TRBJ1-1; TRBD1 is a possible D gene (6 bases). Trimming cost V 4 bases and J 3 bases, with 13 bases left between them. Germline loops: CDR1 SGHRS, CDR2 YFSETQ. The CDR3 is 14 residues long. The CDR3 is CASSQPGQYTEAFF. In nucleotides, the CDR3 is TGCGCCAGCAGCCAACCGGGACAATACACTGAAGCTTTCTTT.

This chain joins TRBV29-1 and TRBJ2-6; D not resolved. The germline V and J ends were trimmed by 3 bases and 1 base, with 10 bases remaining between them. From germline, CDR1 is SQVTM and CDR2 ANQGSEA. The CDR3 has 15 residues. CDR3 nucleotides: TGCAGCGTTGAGGGCAGTTCTTCTGGGGCCAACGTCCTGACTTTC. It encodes CSVEGSSSGANVLTF.

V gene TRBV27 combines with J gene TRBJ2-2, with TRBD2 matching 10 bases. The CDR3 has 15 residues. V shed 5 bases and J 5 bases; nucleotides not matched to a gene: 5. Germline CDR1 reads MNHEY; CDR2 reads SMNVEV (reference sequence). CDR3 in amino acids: CASSLKRGGTGELFF. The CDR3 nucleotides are TGTGCCAGCAGTCTAAAGCGGGGGGGGACCGGGGAGCTGTTTTTT.

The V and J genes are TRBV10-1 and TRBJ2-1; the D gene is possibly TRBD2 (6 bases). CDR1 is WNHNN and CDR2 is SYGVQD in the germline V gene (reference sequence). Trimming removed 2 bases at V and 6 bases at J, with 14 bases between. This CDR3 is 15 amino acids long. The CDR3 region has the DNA TGCGCCAGCAGTGAGCTTGGCGGGGTCAGCAATGAGCAGTTCTTC. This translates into CASSELGGVSNEQFF.

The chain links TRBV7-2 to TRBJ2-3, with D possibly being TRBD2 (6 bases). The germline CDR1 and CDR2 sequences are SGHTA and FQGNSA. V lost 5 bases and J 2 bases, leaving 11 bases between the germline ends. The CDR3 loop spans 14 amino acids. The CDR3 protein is CASSPGASTDTQYF. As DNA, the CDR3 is TGTGCCAGCAGCCCGGGAGCTTCCACAGATACGCAGTATTTT.

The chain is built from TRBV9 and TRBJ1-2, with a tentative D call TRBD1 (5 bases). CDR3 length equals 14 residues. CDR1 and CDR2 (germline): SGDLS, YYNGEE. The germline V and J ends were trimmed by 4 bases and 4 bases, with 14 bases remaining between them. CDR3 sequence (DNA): TGTGCCAGCAGCTCTTCGTCAGGGCTCTATGGCTACACCTTC. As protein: CASSSSSGLYGYTF.

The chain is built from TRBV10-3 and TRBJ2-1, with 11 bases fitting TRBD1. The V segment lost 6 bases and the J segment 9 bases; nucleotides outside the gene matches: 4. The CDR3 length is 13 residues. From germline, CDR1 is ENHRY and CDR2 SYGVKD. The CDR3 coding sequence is TGTGCCATCAGGGCCGGGACAGGGGGTGAGCAGTTCTTC. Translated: CAIRAGTGGEQFF.

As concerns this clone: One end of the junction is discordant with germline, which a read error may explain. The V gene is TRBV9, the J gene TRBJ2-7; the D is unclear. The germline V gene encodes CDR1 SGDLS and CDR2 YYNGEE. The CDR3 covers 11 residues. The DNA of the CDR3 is TGTGCCAGCAGCACTAAGAGAAGCCGGCCGTTC. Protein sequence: CASSTKRSRPF.

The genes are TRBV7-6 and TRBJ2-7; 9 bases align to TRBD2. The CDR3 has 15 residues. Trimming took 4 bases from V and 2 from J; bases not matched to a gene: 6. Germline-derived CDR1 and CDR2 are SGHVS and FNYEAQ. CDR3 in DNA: TGTGCCAGCAGCTCTGCTAGCGGGGTGACCTACGAGCAGTACTTC. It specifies CASSSASGVTYEQYF.

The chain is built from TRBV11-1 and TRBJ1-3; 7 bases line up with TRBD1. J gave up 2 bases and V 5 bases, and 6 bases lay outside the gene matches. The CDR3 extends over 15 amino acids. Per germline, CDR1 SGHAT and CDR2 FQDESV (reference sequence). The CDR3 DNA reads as TGTGCCAGCAGCGTCACGGGGACAGCTGGAAACACCATATATTTT. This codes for CASSVTGTAGNTIYF.

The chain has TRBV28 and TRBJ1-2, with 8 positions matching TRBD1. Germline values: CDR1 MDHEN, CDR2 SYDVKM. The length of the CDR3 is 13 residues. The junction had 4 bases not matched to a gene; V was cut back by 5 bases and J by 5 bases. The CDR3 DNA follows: TGTGCCAGCAGTATCCACAGGGGGTATGGCTACACCTTC. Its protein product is CASSIHRGYGYTF.

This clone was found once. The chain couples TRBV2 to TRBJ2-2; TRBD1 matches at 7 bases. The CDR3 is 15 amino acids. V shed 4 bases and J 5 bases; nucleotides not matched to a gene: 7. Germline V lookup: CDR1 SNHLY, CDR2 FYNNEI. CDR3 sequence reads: CASSGQGVLTGELFF. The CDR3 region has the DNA TGTGCCAGCAGTGGGCAGGGGGTCCTGACCGGGGAGCTGTTTTTT.

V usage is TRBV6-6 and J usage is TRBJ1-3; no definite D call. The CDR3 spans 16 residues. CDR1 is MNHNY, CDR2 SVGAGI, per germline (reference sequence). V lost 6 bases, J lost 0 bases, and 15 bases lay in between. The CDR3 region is CASRSSPLRSGNTIYF. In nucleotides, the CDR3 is TGTGCCAGCAGAAGTTCCCCTCTACGCTCTGGAAACACCATATATTTT.

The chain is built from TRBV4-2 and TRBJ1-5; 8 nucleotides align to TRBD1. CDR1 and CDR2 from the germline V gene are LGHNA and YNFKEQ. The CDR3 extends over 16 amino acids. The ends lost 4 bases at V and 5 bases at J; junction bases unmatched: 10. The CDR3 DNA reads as TGTGCCAGCAGCCCCTGGACAGGGAAGGTTGATCAGCCCCAGCATTTT. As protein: CASSPWTGKVDQPQHF.

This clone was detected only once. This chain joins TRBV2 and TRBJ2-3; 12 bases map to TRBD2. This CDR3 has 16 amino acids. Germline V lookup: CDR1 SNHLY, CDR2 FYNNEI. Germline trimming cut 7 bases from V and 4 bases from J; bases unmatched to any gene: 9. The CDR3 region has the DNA TGTGCCAGCACCAAACTAGCGGGGGGCCCCGCAGATACGCAGTATTTT. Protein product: CASTKLAGGPADTQYF.

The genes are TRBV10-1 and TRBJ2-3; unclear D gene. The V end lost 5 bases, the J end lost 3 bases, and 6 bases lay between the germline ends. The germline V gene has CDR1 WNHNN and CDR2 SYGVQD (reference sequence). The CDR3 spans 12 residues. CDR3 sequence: CASSLSTDTQYF. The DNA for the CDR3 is TGCGCCAGCAGTTTATCTACAGATACGCAGTATTTT.

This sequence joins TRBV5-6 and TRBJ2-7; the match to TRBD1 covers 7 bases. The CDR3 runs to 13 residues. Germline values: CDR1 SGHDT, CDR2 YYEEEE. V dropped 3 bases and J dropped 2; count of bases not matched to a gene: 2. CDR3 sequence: CASSSTGTYEQYF. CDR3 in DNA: TGTGCCAGCAGCTCGACAGGGACCTACGAGCAGTACTTC.

The DNA for the CDR3 is TGTGCCAGCAGTGATCCCGACAGGGTCGGGGCTTTCTTT. It yields the protein CASSDPDRVGAFF. The V gene is TRBV2, the J gene TRBJ1-1, with 7 bases aligning to TRBD1. Germline CDR1 SNHLY, CDR2 FYNNEI. This CDR3 has 13 residues. J lost 11 bases, V lost 3 bases, and 9 bases had no gene match.

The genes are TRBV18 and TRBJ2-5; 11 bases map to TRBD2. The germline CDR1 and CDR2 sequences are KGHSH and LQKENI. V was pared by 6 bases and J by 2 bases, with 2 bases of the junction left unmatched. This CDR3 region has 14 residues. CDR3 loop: CASSGTSGQETQYF. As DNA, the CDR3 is TGTGCCAGCTCGGGGACTAGCGGACAAGAGACCCAGTACTTC.